This T cell receptor beta chain derives from a study of cytomegalovirus exposure and HLA in healthy donors. As for this clone: Its antigen is as yet unknown.

Notes on the study in general: The authors considered a cluster of highly shared sequence variants likely to be a sequencing artifact. Previous analysis showed most TCR beta V segments were productive about 87% or about 30% of the time.

The study ran its PCR with 60 Vbeta and 13 Jbeta primers. Measured with immunoSEQ multiplex PCR; TCRdb has only the in-frame clones, and not every one. The table has some 96,000 clones, about three quarters seen once. Sequencing was carried out using PBMCs. The receptor's source is a man in his forties or fifties in good health and CMV-seropositive.

As DNA, the CDR3 is TGTGCCAGCAGTGAAGCAGGGGGCGCGCAGCAGCCCCAGCATTTT. It is translated as CASSEAGGAQQPQHF. This chain uses TRBV6-1 with TRBJ1-5, with TRBD1 matching over 7 bases. V dropped 0 bases and J dropped 7; count of bases not matched to a gene: 6. Germline values: CDR1 MNHNS, CDR2 SASEGT. The CDR3 loop spans 15 amino acids.